These T cell receptor beta chains were read from a single sample in a study of Ad26.COV2.S vaccination and SARS-CoV-2 variants. Method: immunoSEQ multiplex PCR; TCRdb's copy keeps in-frame clones and lacks some. The sample lists 87,000 or so clones, under 90% seen once, with 16% in the top ten. This material consisted of peripheral blood, taken after recovery from COVID-19. The receptors shown here come from a human donor who had recovered from COVID-19. Each CDR3 is given with its conserved first and last residue. Each record gives: clone size, D gene, CDR3 length, V gene, J gene, CDR3 protein, CDR3 DNA. D genes are given only for firm matches. Not every row has a clone size; where given, it reads once, few, many or a size class.

>once|.|16|TRBV4-3|TRBJ1-1
CASSPSITDLFSEAFF
TGCGCCAGCAGCCCAAGCATAACGGATCTATTTTCTGAAGCTTTCTTT
>.|.|15|TRBV15|TRBJ1-1
CATSPSIQTGPEAFF
TGTGCCACCAGCCCGTCGATCCAGACCGGACCTGAAGCTTTCTTT
>.|.|13|TRBV12-3/TRBV12-4|TRBJ2-1
CASSKGPYNEQFF
TGTGCCAGCTCTAAGGGACCCTACAATGAGCAGTTCTTC
>once|.|12|TRBV29-1|TRBJ1-2
CSVWGGAIGYTF
TGCAGCGTCTGGGGGGGGGCGATTGGCTACACCTTC
>few|.|14|TRBV7-2|TRBJ2-1
CASSVYAQGDEQFF
TGTGCCAGCAGCGTCTACGCTCAGGGCGATGAGCAGTTCTTC
>.|TRBD2|15|TRBV6-5|TRBJ2-1
CASSILAEPYNEQFF
TGTGCCAGCAGCATACTAGCGGAGCCCTACAATGAGCAGTTCTTC
>.|TRBD2|16|TRBV4-3|TRBJ2-7
CASSPSWLAGGYEQYF
TGCGCCAGCAGCCCATCTTGGCTAGCGGGAGGGTACGAGCAGTACTTC
>.|.|11|TRBV2|TRBJ2-7
CASSEIYGQYF
TGTGCCAGCAGTGAGATATACGGGCAGTACTTC
>few|.|14|TRBV6-5|TRBJ2-3
CASARRQGTDTQYF
TGTGCCAGCGCCCGACGACAGGGCACAGATACGCAGTATTTT
>.|TRBD1|16|TRBV27|TRBJ2-7
CASSRSGTGGKYEQYF
TGTGCCAGCAGCCGAAGTGGGACAGGGGGCAAATACGAGCAGTACTTC
>.|TRBD1|15|TRBV28|TRBJ2-7
CASSFPDRGTYEQYF
TGTGCCAGCAGTTTCCCCGACAGGGGCACCTACGAGCAGTACTTC
>few|.|12|TRBV5-1|TRBJ2-1
CASSPSGHEQFF
TGCGCCAGCAGCCCATCGGGCCATGAGCAGTTCTTC
>few|TRBD1|16|TRBV4-2|TRBJ1-2
CASSQTTGQEPHGYTF
TGTGCCAGCAGCCAGACTACGGGACAGGAGCCCCATGGCTACACCTTC
>.|.|13|TRBV19|TRBJ2-7
CASSIDRSLEQYF
TGTGCCAGTAGTATAGATCGAAGTTTGGAGCAGTACTTC
>.|TRBD1|15|TRBV5-1|TRBJ1-1
CASSHQGAVNTEAFF
TGCGCCAGCAGCCACCAGGGGGCGGTGAACACTGAAGCTTTCTTT
>.|.|16|TRBV28|TRBJ1-5
CASSPRGAGANQPQHF
TGTGCCAGCAGCCCGAGGGGGGCTGGGGCGAATCAGCCCCAGCATTTT
>few|.|15|TRBV6-2/TRBV6-3|TRBJ2-1
CASSYSQPGFDEQFF
TGTGCCAGCAGTTACTCGCAGCCGGGGTTCGATGAGCAGTTCTTC
>.|TRBD1|16|TRBV28|TRBJ2-7
CASSFGLLGTGNEQYF
TGTGCCAGCAGTTTTGGTTTATTAGGGACAGGGAACGAGCAGTACTTC
>.|.|15|TRBV11-2|TRBJ1-1
CASSSQRLQNTEAFF
TGTGCCAGCAGCTCCCAGCGACTTCAGAACACTGAAGCTTTCTTT
>.|.|20|TRBV9|TRBJ1-2
CASSAGVWGSEKPNDYGYTF
TGTGCCAGCAGCGCGGGGGTCTGGGGATCCGAAAAGCCTAATGACTATGGCTACACCTTC
>few|TRBD1|15|TRBV6-6|TRBJ1-1
CASSSPKVRGREAFF
TGTGCCAGCAGTTCCCCAAAAGTCAGGGGGAGGGAAGCTTTCTTT
>few|.|15|TRBV19|TRBJ2-1
CASSIEGLNYNEQFF
TGTGCCAGTAGTATAGAGGGACTTAACTACAATGAGCAGTTCTTC
>.|TRBD2|19|TRBV6-7|TRBJ2-3
CASNGGKRLAGLSTDTQYF
TGTGCCAGCAATGGTGGTAAAAGACTAGCGGGATTATCCACAGATACGCAGTATTTT
>.|TRBD1|14|TRBV27|TRBJ1-1
CASSPDRMNTEAFF
TGTGCCAGCAGCCCGGACAGGATGAACACTGAAGCTTTCTTT
>.|.|15|TRBV19|TRBJ2-1
CASSRSRNSYNEQFF
TGTGCCAGTAGCCGGAGCCGGAACTCCTACAATGAGCAGTTCTTC
>.|TRBD2|17|TRBV4-2|TRBJ2-1
CASSQEISLAGGVEQFF
TGTGCCAGCAGCCAAGAGATTTCACTAGCGGGAGGGGTTGAGCAGTTCTTC
>.|.|16|TRBV5-4|TRBJ2-2
CASSEGATLAAGELFF
TGTGCCAGCAGCGAGGGTGCGACCTTAGCGGCCGGGGAGCTGTTTTTT
>.|.|15|TRBV19|TRBJ2-1
CASSILLASVNEQFF
TGTGCCAGTAGTATATTGTTAGCGAGCGTAAATGAGCAGTTCTTC
>.|.|16|TRBV19|TRBJ1-5
CASSIAQARRNQPQHF
TGTGCCAGTAGTATAGCCCAAGCTAGGAGAAATCAGCCCCAGCATTTT
>.|.|15|TRBV6-2/TRBV6-3|TRBJ2-7
CASSNEVGGPYEQYF
TGTGCCAGCAGTAATGAAGTTGGGGGACCCTACGAGCAGTACTTC
>.|.|15|TRBV7-9|TRBJ1-5
CASSLSWRDNQPQHF
TGTGCCAGCAGCTTGAGTTGGAGAGACAATCAGCCCCAGCATTTT
>.|.|15|TRBV5-5|TRBJ2-7
CASSLVLLPSSEQYF
TGTGCCAGCAGCTTGGTACTTCTTCCTAGCAGCGAGCAGTACTTC
>.|TRBD2|15|TRBV12-5|TRBJ2-1
CASLGAGGIRNEQFF
TGTGCTAGCCTAGGGGCGGGAGGGATCAGGAATGAGCAGTTCTTC
>.|TRBD1|14|TRBV28|TRBJ1-5
CASSLRGGDQPQHF
TGTGCCAGCAGTCTACGAGGGGGCGATCAGCCCCAGCATTTT
>few|.|12|TRBV7-9|TRBJ1-6
CASSSRNSPLHF
TGTGCCAGCAGCTCCCGGAATTCACCCCTCCACTTT
>.|TRBD1|16|TRBV19|TRBJ2-2
CASSITGTEDTGELFF
TGTGCCAGTAGTATAACCGGGACAGAAGACACCGGGGAGCTGTTTTTT
>.|TRBD1|15|TRBV28|TRBJ1-1
CASSPSGQLEIEAFF
TGTGCCAGCAGTCCATCGGGACAGCTTGAGATAGAAGCTTTCTTT
>.|.|15|TRBV7-2|TRBJ1-6
CASSLGGSLTSPLHF
TGTGCCAGCAGCTTAGGCGGGTCCTTGACTTCACCCCTCCACTTT
>.|.|14|TRBV9|TRBJ2-1
CASSVLGAYNEQFF
TGTGCCAGCAGCGTACTGGGAGCGTACAATGAGCAGTTCTTC
>.|.|18|TRBV5-5|TRBJ2-2
CASSLFGAGGLNTGELFF
TGTGCCAGCAGCTTATTCGGAGCTGGCGGCCTAAACACCGGGGAGCTGTTTTTT
>.|TRBD1|15|TRBV3-1/TRBV3-2|TRBJ1-5
CASSQTGGHSQPQHF
TGTGCCAGCAGCCAGACAGGGGGCCACAGTCAGCCCCAGCATTTT
>.|.|17|TRBV18|TRBJ2-7
CASPRPRQAVPSYEQYF
TGTGCCAGCCCAAGGCCAAGACAAGCGGTCCCCTCCTACGAGCAGTACTTC
>.|.|13|TRBV19|TRBJ1-4
CASSEGTNEKLFF
TGTGCCAGTAGTGAGGGGACTAATGAAAAACTGTTTTTT
>.|TRBD2|17|TRBV28|TRBJ2-5
CASRPGLAGVSQETQYF
TGTGCCAGCAGGCCGGGACTAGCGGGAGTATCCCAAGAGACCCAGTACTTC
>.|TRBD1|16|TRBV7-8|TRBJ1-2
CASSLLGQRRDYGYTF
TGTGCCAGCAGCTTGTTGGGACAGCGAAGGGACTATGGCTACACCTTC
>.|.|12|TRBV24-1|TRBJ2-2
CATSVNTGELFF
TGTGCCACCAGTGTGAACACCGGGGAGCTGTTTTTT
>few|TRBD2|18|TRBV3-1/TRBV3-2|TRBJ2-1
CASSLNPLAGASYNEQFF
TGTGCCAGCAGCCTCAACCCTTTAGCGGGGGCCTCCTACAATGAGCAGTTCTTC
>.|.|15|TRBV11-3|TRBJ2-7
CASSLGGGTAYEQYF
TGTGCCAGCAGCTTGGGAGGGGGTACGGCCTACGAGCAGTACTTC
>.|TRBD1|15|TRBV24-1|TRBJ2-7
CATSAGTGTWNEQYF
TGTGCCACCAGTGCCGGGACAGGTACCTGGAACGAGCAGTACTTC